This T cell receptor beta chain was found in a study of blood T cell repertoires in COVID-19. From germline, CDR1 is SGHKS and CDR2 YYEKEE (reference sequence). The CDR3 extends over 13 amino acids. V lost 4 bases and J lost 5; bases outside the gene matches: 1. Only in-frame clones appear in the TCRdb table, and some are missing; sequencing was by immunoSEQ multiplex PCR. The data show roughly 290,000 clones, 75% to 90% seen once. Source material: PBMCs or T cells enriched from blood (not recorded which). The chain links TRBV5-5 to TRBJ1-2; 11 nucleotides line up with TRBD1. The sequence was obtained from a woman between 35 and 50 years old who had recovered from COVID-19. CDR3 loop: CASSRDRGYGYTF. The CDR3 DNA sequence: TGTGCCAGCAGCCGGGACAGGGGGTATGGCTACACCTTC.